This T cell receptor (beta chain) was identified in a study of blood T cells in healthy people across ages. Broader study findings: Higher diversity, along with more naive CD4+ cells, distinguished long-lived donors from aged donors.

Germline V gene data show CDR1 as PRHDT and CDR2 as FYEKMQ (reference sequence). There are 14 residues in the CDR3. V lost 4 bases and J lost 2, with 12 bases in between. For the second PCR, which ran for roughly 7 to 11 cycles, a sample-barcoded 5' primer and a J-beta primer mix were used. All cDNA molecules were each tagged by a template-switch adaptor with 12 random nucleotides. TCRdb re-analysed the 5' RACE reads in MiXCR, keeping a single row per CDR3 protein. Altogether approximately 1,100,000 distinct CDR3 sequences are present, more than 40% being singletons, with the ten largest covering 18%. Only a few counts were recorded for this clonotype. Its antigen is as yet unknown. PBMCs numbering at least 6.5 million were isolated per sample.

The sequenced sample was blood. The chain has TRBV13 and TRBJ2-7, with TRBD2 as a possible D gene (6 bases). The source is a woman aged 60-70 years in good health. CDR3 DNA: TGTGCCAGCAGCTGGGACTCCCGACCCTACGAGCAGTACTTC. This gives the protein CASSWDSRPYEQYF. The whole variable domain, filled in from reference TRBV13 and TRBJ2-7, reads AAGVIQSPRHLIKEKRETATLKCYPIPRHDTVYWYQQGPGQDPQFLISFYEKMQSDKGSIPDRFSAQQFSDYHSELNMSSLELGDSALYFCASSWDSRPYEQYFGPGTRLTVT.